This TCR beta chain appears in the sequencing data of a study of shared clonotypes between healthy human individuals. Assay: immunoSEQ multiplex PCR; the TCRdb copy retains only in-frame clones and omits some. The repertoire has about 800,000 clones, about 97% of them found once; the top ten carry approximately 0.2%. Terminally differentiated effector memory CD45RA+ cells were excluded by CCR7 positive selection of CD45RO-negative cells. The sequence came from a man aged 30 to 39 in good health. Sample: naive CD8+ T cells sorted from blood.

Here the CDR3 reads CAISDVEGASYEQYF. The CDR3 nucleotides are TGTGCCATCAGTGATGTAGAGGGAGCCTCCTACGAGCAGTACTTC. This rearrangement joins TRBV10-3 to TRBJ2-7; weak D call: TRBD2 (5 bases). Trimming pared 3 bases from V and 0 bases from J, leaving 12 bases between. Germline loops: CDR1 ENHRY, CDR2 SYGVKD. The CDR3 has 15 amino acids.